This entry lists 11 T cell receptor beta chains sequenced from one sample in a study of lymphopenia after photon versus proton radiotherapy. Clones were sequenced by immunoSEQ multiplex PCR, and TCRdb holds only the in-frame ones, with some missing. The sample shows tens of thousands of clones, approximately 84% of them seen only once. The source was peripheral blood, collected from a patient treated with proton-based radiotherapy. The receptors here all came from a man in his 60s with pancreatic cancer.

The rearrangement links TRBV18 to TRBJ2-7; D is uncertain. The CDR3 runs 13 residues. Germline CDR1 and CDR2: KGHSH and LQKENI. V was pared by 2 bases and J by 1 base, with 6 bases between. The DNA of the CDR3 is TGTGCCAGCTCACCAACGGCGTCCTACGAGCAGTACTTC. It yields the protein CASSPTASYEQYF.

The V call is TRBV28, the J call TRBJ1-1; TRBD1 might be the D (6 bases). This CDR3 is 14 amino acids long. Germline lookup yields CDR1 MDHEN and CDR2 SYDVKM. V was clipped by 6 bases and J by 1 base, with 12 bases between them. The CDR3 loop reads CASRANRENTEAFF. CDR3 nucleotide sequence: TGTGCCAGCAGGGCAAACAGGGAGAACACTGAAGCTTTCTTT.

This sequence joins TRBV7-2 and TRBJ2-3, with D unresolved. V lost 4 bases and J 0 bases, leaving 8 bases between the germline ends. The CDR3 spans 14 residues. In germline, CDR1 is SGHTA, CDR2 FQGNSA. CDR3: CASSSALSTDTQYF. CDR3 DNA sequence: TGTGCCAGCAGCTCGGCCCTCAGCACAGATACGCAGTATTTT.

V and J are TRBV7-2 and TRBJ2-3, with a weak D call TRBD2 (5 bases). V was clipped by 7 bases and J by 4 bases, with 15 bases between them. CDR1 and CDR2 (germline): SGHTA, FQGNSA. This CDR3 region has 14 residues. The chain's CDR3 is CASTRPGTADTQYF. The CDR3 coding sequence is TGTGCCAGCACTCGACCGGGAACCGCAGATACGCAGTATTTT.

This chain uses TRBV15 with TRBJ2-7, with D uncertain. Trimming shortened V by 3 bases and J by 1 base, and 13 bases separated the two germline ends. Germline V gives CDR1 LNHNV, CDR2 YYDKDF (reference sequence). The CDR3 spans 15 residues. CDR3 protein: CATSRSTGNSYEQYF. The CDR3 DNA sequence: TGTGCCACCAGCAGGTCCACTGGGAATTCCTACGAGCAGTACTTC.

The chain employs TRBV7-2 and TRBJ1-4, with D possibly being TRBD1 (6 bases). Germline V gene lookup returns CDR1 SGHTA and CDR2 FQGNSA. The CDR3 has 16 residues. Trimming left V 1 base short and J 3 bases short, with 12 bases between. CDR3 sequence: CASSLGVRGANEKLFF. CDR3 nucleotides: TGTGCCAGCAGCTTAGGGGTCAGGGGAGCTAATGAAAAACTGTTTTTT.

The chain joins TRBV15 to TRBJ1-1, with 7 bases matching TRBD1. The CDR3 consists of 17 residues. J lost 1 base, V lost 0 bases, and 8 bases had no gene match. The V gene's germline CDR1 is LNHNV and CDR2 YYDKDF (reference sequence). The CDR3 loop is CATSRDSRQGGNTEAFF. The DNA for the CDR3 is TGTGCCACCAGCAGAGATAGTAGACAGGGAGGGAACACTGAAGCTTTCTTT.

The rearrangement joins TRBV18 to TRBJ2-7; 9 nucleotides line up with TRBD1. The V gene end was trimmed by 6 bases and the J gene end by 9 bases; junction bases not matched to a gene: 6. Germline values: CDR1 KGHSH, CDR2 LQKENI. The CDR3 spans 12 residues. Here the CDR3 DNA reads TGTGCCAGCTCCCCGGACAGGGGTGGGCAGTACTTC. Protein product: CASSPDRGGQYF.

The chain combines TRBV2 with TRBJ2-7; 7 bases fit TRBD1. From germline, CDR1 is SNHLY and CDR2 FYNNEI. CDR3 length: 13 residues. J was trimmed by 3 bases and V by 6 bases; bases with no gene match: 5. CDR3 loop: CASSVTGYYEQYF. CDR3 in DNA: TGTGCCAGCAGCGTGACAGGGTACTACGAGCAGTACTTC. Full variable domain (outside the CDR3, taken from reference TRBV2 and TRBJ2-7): EPEVTQTPSHQVTQMGQEVILRCVPISNHLYFYWYRQILGQKVEFLVSFYNNEISEKSEIFDDQFSVERPDGSNFTLKIRSTKLEDSAMYFCASSVTGYYEQYFGPGTRLTVT.

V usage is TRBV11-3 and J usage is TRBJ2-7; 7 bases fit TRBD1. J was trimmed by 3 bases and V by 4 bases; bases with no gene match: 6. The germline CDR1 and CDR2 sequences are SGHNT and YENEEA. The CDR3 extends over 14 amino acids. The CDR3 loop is CASSYRGVLYEQYF. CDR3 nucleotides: TGTGCCAGCAGCTACAGGGGCGTTCTCTACGAGCAGTACTTC.

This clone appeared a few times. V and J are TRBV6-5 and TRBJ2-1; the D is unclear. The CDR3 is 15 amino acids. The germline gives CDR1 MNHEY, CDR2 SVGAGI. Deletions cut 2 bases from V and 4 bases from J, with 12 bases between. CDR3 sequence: CASSYGRIQYNEQFF. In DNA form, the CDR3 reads TGTGCCAGCAGTTACGGCAGGATCCAATACAATGAGCAGTTCTTC.